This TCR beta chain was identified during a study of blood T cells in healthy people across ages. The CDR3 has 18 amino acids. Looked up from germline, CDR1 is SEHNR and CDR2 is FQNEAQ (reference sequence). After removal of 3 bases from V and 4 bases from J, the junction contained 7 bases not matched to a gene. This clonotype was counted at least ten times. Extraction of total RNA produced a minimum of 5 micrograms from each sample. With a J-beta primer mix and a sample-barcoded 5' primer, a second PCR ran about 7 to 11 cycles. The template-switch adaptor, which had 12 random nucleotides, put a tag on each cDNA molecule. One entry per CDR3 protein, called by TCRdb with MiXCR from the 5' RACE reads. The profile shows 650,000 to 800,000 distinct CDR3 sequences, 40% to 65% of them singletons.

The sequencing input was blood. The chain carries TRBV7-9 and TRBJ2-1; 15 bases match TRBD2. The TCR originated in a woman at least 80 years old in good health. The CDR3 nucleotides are TGTGCCAGCAGCTTTTCGGGACTAGCGGGGGGACGATACAATGAGCAGTTCTTC. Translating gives CASSFSGLAGGRYNEQFF.